This T cell receptor (beta chain) stems from a study of beta chain features in type 1 diabetes. Notes on the study in general: The study found moderately but significantly shorter TCRB CDR3s in all four CD4+ subsets of Type 1 diabetes patients. Shorter templates may be favored by PCR, equally so in patients and controls.

Germline V gene lookup returns CDR1 SGDLS and CDR2 YYNGEE. Trimming cost V 3 bases and J 4 bases, with 13 bases left between them. The CDR3 is 14 residues long. Isolated RNA was reverse transcribed in full, so expressed TCRB transcripts were sequenced. The method was immunoSEQ multiplex PCR; TCRdb's version includes in-frame clones alone and lacks a portion of them. The top ten hold roughly 0.12% of the sample, which has approximately 600,000 clones, around 12% seen once. On this clone itself: Its antigen is unidentified.

Sorting gave populations that all exceeded 95% purity. The clonotype was recovered from a young man with type 1 diabetes. This chain joins TRBV9 and TRBJ1-2; D not resolved. The sequenced sample consisted of naive CD4+ T cells from blood. This CDR3 is CASSASPTVYGYTF. The CDR3 bases are TGTGCCAGCAGCGCATCGCCAACGGTCTATGGCTACACCTTC.